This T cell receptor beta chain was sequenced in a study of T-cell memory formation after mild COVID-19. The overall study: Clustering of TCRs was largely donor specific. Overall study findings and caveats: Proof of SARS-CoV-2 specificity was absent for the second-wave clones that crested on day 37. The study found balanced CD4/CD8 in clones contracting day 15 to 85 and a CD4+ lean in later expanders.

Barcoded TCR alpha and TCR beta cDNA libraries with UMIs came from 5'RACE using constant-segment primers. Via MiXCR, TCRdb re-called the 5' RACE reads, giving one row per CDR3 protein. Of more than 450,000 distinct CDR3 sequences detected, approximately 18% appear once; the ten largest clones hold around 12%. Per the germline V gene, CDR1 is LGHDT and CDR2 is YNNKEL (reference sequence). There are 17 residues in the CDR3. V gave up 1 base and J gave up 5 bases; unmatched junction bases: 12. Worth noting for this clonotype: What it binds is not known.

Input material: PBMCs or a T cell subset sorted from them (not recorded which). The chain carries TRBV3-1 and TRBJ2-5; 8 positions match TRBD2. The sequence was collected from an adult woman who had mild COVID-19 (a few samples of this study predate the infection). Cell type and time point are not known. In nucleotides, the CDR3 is TGTGCCAGCAGCCAAGCACCAGCGGGGGACCCGCGGGAGACCCAGTACTTC. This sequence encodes CASSQAPAGDPRETQYF.